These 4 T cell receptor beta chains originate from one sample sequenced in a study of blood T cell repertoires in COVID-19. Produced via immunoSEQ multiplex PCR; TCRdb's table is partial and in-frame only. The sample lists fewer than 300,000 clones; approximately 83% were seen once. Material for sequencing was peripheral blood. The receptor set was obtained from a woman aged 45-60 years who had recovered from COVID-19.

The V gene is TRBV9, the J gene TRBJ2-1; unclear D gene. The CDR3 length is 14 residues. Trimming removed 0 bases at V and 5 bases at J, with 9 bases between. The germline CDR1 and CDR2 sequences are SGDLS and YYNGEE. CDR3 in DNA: TGTGCCAGCAGCGTAGGTAGACTCAACAATGAGCAGTTCTTC. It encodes CASSVGRLNNEQFF. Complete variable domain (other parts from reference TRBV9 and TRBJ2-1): DSGVTQTPKHLITATGQRVTLRCSPRSGDLSVYWYQQSLDQGLQFLIQYYNGEERAKGNILERFSAQQFPDLHSELNLSSLELGDSALYFCASSVGRLNNEQFFGPGTRLTVL.

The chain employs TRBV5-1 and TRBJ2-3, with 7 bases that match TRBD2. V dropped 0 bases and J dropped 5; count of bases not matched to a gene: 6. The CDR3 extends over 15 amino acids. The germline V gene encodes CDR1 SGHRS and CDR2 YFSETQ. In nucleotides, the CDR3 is TGCGCCAGCAGCTTGGATCGCGGGGGAATAGATACGCAGTATTTT. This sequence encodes CASSLDRGGIDTQYF.

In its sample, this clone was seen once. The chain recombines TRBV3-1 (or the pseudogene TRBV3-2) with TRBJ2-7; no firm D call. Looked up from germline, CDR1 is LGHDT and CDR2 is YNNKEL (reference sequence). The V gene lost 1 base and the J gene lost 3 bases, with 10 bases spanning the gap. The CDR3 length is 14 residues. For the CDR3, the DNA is TGTGCCAGCAGCCAAGTAAATCCGGGCTACGAGCAGTACTTC. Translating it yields CASSQVNPGYEQYF.

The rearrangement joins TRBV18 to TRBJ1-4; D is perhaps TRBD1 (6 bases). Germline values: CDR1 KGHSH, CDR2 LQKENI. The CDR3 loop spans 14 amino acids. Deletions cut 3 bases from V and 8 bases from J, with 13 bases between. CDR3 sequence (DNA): TGTGCCAGCTCACCGGGACACCGGGGAGAAAAACTGTTTTTT. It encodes CASSPGHRGEKLFF.